This T cell receptor beta chain derives from a study of T cells in localized non-small cell lung cancer (dated by TCRdb to 2020 to 2021). Regarding the study in general: Comparing tumors with uninvolved tumor-adjacent lungs, the study looked at the T cell repertoires of hundreds of patients with early-stage NSCLC. Of the NSCLC patients, about 130 were male and about a hundred were female, and the mean age was around 66 years. The cohort consisted of about 240 treatment-naive NSCLC patients whose localized lung tumors had been resected.

The immunoSEQ Assay was used to sequence TCR beta CDR3 regions from DNA. As for the original processing: T cell density was computed as TCR beta template counts normalized to usable DNA estimated by amplifying housekeeping genes. Using the preseqR package, richness was estimated by extrapolating to 120,000 templates for tissue samples and 400,000 templates for PBMC samples. Clonality was defined as one minus Pielou's evenness. Tissue-enriched TCRs were identified through differential abundance testing performed on productive amino-acid clonotypes, with a minimum total count of 5 and an alpha of 0.1. The Jaccard Index and the Morisita Overlap Index were used to measure repertoire overlap between compartments. GLIPH grouped TCR beta CDR3s together with public tetramer-defined viral CDR3s, and a viral motif had to include at least three viral sequences and also show V-gene enrichment. TCRdb holds this immuneACCESS table with in-frame rearrangements only. Some clones are missing; in checked studies, unresolved V genes explain under half, and the rest has no known cause. For V, J and clone size, that table is used; D and trimming come from the DNA. In all, the sample holds under 15,000 clones, and about 83% of those were seen once. The ten largest clones represent more than 15% of the sample.

At diagnosis, peripheral blood, uninvolved tumor-adjacent lung and tumor were collected and stored as a combination of fresh-frozen and FFPE material. For TCR repertoire profiling, blood samples were analyzed as peripheral blood mononuclear cells. What the research found in general, with its limitations: Higher blood T cell density associated with longer overall survival, while higher adjacent-lung clonality associated with shorter survival. A median of approximately 53 of the top 100 tumor clones turned up in the paired uninvolved adjacent lung, and 25 to 35 of those clones also ranked among the top 100 of that same adjacent lung. Because multi-region tumor sequencing was not done, intratumor heterogeneity could not be ruled out. Because of the exploratory design, TCR variables were selected using unadjusted p-values without false-discovery rate correction. The highest T cell clonality was observed in uninvolved tumor-adjacent lung, where clonality exceeded that of tumor, suggesting that antigenic responses were more focused in uninvolved tumor-adjacent lung.

Taken from cysteine to phenylalanine, the CDR3 has 15 residues. Kept here is only the CDR3 DNA, which spans 45 bases and is read in frame from base 1. Sequences MNHEY (CDR1) and SMNVEV (CDR2) are obtained from the germline V gene (reference sequence). The germline ends are 7 bases apart after V is trimmed by 4 bases and J by 0 bases. Note on this clone: This receptor's antigen is unknown. Base qualities are not at hand, and no much larger clone is one base apart.

This receptor was taken from a male donor older than 55 with stage I lung adenocarcinoma. The sequenced sample was peripheral blood, obtained before any cancer treatment. The rearrangement joined TRBV27 to TRBJ1-6, with the D gene too uncertain to name. CDR3 region: CASSSPSSYNSPLHF. The base sequence is TGTGCCAGCAGTTCCCCGAGCTCCTATAATTCACCCCTCCACTTT.